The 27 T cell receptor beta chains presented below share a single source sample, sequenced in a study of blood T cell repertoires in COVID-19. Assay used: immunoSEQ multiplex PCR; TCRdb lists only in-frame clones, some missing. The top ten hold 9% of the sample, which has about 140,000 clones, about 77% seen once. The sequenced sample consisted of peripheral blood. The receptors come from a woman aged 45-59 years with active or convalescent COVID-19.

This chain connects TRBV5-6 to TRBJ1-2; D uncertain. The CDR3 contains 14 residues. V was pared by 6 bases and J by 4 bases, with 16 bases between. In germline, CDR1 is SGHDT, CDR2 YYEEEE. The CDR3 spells CASTLSRLRYGYTF. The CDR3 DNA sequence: TGTGCCAGCACCCTCAGCAGGCTCCGCTATGGCTACACCTTC.

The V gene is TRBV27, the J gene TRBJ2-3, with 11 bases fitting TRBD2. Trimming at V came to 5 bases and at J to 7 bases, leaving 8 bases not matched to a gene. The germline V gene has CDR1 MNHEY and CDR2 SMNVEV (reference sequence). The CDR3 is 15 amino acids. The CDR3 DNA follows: TGTGCCAGCAGTGCTCTAGCGGGGGGTTCGAATACGCAGTATTTT. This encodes CASSALAGGSNTQYF.

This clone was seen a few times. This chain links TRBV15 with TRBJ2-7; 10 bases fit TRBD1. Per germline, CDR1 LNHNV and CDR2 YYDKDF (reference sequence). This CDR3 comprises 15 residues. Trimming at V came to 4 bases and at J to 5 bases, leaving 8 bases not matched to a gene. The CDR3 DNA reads TGTGCCACCAGCAAGGCCGGGACAGGGGACCACGAGCAGTACTTC. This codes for CATSKAGTGDHEQYF.

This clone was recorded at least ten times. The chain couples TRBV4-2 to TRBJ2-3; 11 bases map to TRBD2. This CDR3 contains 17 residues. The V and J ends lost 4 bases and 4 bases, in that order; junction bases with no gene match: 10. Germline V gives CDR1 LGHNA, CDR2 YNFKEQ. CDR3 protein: CASSPGLAETGADTQYF. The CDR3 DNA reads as TGTGCCAGCAGCCCGGGACTAGCGGAAACGGGGGCAGATACGCAGTATTTT.

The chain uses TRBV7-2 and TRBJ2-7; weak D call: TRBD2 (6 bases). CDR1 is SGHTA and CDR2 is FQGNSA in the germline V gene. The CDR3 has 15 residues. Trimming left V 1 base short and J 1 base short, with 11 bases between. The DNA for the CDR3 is TGTGCCAGCAGCTTAGGACCCGGGGGTTCCTACGAGCAGTACTTC. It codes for CASSLGPGGSYEQYF.

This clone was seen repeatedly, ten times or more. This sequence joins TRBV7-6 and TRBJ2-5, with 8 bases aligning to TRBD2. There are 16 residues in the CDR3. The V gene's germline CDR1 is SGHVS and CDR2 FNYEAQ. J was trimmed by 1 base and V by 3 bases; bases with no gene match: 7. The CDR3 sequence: CASSLGALAGQETQYF. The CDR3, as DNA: TGTGCCAGCAGCTTGGGGGCCCTAGCGGGCCAAGAGACCCAGTACTTC.

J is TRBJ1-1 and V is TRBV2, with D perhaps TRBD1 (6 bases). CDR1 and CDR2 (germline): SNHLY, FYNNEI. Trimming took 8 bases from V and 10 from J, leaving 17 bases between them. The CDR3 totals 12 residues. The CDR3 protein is CASGAEQGGAFF. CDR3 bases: TGTGCCAGCGGGGCCGAGCAAGGGGGAGCTTTCTTT.

The CDR3 nucleotides read TGTGCCAGTAGTATAATACACAGGGGGAACTATGGCTACACCTTC. This encodes CASSIIHRGNYGYTF. J is TRBJ1-2 and V is TRBV19; the match to TRBD1 covers 8 bases. The CDR3 loop spans 15 amino acids. The germline CDR1 and CDR2 sequences are LNHDA and SQIVND (reference sequence). V shed 2 bases and J 2 bases; nucleotides not matched to a gene: 4.

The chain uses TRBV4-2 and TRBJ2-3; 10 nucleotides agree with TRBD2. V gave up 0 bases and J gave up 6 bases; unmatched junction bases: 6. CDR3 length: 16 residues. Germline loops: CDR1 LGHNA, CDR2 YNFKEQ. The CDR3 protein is CASSQDKRGGRDTQYF. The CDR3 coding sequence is TGTGCCAGCAGCCAAGATAAGCGGGGGGGCCGGGATACGCAGTATTTT.

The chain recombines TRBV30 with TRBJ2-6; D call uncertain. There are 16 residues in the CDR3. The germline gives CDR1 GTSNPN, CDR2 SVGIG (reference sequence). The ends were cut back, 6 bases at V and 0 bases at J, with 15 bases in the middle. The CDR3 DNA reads TGTGCCTGTAGCCTAACATCTAGCTCTGGGGCCAACGTCCTGACTTTC. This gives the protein CACSLTSSSGANVLTF.

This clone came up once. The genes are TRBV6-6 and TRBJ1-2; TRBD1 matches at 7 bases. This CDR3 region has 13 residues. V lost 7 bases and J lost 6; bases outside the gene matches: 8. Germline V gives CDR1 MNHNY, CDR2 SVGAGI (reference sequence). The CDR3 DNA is TGTGCCAGCAACTCGGGACAGCTACATGGCTACACCTTC. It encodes CASNSGQLHGYTF.

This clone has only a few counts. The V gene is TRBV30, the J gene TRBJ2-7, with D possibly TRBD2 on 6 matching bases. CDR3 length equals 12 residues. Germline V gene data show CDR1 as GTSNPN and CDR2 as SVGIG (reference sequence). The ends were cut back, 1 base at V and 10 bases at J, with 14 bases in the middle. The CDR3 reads CAWSEYGGIQYF. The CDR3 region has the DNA TGTGCCTGGAGTGAATATGGCGGGATTCAGTACTTC.

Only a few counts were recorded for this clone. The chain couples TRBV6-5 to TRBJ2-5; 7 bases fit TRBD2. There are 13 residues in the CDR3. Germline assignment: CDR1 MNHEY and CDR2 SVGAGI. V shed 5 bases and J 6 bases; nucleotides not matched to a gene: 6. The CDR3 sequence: CASSPGLGKTQYF. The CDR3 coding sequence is TGTGCCAGCAGTCCCGGACTAGGGAAGACCCAGTACTTC.

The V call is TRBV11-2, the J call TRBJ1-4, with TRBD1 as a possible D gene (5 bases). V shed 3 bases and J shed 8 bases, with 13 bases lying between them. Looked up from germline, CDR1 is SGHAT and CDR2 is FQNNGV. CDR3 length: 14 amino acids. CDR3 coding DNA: TGTGCCAGCAGCTTTGCCAGGGTTGGGGAAAAACTGTTTTTT. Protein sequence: CASSFARVGEKLFF.

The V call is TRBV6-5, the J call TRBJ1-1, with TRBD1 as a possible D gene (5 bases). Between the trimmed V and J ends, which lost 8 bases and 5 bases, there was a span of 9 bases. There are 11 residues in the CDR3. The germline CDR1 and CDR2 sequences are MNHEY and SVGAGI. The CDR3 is CASSKGTEAFF. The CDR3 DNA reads TGTGCCAGCTCAAAGGGGACTGAAGCTTTCTTT.

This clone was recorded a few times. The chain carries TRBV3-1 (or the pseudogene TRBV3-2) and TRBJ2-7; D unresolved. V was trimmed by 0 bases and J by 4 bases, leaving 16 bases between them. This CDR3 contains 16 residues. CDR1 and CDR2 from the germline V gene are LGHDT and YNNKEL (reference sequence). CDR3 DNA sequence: TGTGCCAGCAGCCAAGAACAACCGTATGGCCTTTACGAGCAGTACTTC. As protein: CASSQEQPYGLYEQYF.

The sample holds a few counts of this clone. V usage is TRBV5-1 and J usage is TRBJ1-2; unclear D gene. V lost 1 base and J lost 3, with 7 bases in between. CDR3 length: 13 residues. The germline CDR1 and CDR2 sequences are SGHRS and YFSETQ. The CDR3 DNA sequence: TGCGCCAGCAGCTTGTGGGAGGACTATGGCTACACCTTC. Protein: CASSLWEDYGYTF.

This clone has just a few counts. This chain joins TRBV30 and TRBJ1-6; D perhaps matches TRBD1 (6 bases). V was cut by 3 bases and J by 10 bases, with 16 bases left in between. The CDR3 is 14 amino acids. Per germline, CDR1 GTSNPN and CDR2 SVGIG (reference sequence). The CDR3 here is CAWRWAQGESPLHF. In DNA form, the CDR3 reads TGTGCCTGGAGATGGGCACAGGGTGAGTCACCCCTCCACTTT. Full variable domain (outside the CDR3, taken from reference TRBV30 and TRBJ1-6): SQTIHQWPATLVQPVGSPLSLECTVEGTSNPNLYWYRQAAGRGLQLLFYSVGIGQISSEVPQNLSASRPQDRQFILSSKKLLLSDSGFYLCAWRWAQGESPLHFGNGTRLTVT.

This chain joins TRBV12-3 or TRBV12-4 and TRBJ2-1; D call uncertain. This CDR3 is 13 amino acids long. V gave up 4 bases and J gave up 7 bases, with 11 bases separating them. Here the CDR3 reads CASSSQWPNEQFF. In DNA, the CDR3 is TGTGCCAGCAGTTCCCAATGGCCGAATGAGCAGTTCTTC.

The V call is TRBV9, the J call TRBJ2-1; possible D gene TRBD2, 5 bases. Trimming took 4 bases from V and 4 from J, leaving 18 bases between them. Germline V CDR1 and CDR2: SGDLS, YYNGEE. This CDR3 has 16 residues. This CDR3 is CASSPRGQQLYNEQFF. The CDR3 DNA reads TGTGCCAGCAGCCCCAGAGGGCAGCAGCTATACAATGAGCAGTTCTTC.

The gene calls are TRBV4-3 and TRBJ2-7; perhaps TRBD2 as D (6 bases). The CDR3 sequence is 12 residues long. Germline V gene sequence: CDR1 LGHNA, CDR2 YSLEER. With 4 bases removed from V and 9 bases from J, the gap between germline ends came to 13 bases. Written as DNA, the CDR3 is TGCGCCAGCAGCCCGCAACCGGGACTGCAGTACTTC. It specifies CASSPQPGLQYF.

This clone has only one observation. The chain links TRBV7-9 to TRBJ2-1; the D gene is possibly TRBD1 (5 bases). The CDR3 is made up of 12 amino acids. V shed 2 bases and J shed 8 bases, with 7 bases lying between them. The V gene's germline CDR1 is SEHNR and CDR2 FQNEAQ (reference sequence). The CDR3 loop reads CASSLQGYEQFF. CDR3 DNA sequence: TGTGCCAGCAGCTTACAGGGCTATGAGCAGTTCTTC.

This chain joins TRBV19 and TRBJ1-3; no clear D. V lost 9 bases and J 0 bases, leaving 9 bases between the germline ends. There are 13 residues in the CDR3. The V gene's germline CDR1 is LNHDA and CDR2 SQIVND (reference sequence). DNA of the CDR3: TGTGCCAGCACAAGCGTCTCTGGAAACACCATATATTTT. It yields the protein CASTSVSGNTIYF.

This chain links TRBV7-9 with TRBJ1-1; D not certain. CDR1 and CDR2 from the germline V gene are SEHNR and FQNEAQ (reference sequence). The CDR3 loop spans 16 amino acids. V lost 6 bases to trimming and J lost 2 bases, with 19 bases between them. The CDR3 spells CASSWGRGARNTEAFF. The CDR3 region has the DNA TGTGCCAGCAGTTGGGGTCGGGGAGCCCGTAACACTGAAGCTTTCTTT.

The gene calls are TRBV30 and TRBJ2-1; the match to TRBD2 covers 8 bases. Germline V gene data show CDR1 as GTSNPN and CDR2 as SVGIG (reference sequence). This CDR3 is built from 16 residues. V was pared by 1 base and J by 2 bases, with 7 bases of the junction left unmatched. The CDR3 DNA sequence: TGTGCCTGGAGTGGCCGGGGGGGGGAAGCCTACAATGAGCAGTTCTTC. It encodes CAWSGRGGEAYNEQFF. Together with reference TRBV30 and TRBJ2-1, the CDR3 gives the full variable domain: SQTIHQWPATLVQPVGSPLSLECTVEGTSNPNLYWYRQAAGRGLQLLFYSVGIGQISSEVPQNLSASRPQDRQFILSSKKLLLSDSGFYLCAWSGRGGEAYNEQFFGPGTRLTVL.

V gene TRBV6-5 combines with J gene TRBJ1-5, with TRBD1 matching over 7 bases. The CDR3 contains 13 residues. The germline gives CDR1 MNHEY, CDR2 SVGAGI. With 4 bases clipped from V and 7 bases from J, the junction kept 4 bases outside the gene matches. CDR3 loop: CASSSPGGQPQHF. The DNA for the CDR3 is TGTGCCAGCAGTTCCCCAGGGGGACAGCCCCAGCATTTT.

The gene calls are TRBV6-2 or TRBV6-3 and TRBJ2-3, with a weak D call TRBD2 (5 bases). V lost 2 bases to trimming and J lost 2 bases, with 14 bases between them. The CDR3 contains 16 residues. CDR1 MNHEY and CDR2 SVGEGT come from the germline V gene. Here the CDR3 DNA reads TGTGCCAGCAGTTACGGCCCCGACTACCCCACAGATACGCAGTATTTT. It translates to CASSYGPDYPTDTQYF.